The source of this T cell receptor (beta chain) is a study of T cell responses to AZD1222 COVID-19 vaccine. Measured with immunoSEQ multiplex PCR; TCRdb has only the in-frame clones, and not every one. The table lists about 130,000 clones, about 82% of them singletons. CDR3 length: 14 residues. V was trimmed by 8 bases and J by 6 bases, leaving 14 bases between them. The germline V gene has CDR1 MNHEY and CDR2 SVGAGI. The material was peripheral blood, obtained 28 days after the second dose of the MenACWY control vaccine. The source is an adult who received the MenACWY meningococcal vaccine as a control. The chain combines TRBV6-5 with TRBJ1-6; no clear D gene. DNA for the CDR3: TGTGCCAGCTCTGCCGCCCCGGGTAATTCACCCCTCCACTTT. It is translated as CASSAAPGNSPLHF.